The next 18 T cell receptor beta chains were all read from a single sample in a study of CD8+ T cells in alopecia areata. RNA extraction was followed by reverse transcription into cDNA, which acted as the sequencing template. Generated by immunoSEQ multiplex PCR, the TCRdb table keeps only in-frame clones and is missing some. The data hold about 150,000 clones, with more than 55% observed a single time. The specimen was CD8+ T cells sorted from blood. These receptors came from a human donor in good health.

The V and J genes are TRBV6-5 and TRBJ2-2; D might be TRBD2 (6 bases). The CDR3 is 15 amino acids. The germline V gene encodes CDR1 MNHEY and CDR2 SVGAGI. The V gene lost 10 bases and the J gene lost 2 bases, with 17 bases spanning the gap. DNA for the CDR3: TGTGCCACCTCCGGCGGGGCACTCAACACCGGGGAGCTGTTTTTT. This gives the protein CATSGGALNTGELFF.

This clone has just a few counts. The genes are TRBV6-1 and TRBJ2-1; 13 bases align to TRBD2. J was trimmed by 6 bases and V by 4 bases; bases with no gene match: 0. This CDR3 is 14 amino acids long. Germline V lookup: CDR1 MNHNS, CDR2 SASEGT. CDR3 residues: CASSGTSGSNEQFF. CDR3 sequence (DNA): TGTGCCAGCAGTGGGACTAGCGGGAGCAATGAGCAGTTCTTC.

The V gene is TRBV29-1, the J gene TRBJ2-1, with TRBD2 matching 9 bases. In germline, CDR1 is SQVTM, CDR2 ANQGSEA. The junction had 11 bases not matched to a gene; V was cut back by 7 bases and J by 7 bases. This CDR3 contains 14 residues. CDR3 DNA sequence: TGCAGCGCCACCGGACTAGCGTTCTTTAATGAGCAGTTCTTC. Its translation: CSATGLAFFNEQFF.

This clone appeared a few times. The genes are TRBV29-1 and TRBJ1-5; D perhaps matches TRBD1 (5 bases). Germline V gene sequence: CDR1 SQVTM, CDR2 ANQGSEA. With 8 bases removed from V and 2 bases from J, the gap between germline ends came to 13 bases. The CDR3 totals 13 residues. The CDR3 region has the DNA TGCAGCTCTCCCGGGACTGGCAATCAGCCCCAGCATTTT. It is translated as CSSPGTGNQPQHF.

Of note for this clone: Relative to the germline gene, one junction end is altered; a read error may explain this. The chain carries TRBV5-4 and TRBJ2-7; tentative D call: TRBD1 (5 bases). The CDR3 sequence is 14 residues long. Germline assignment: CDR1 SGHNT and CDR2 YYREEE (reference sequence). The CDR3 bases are TGTGCCAGCAGCCAACCCGGAGAAGGGGCGGCTCAACACTTC. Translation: CASSQPGEGAAQHF.

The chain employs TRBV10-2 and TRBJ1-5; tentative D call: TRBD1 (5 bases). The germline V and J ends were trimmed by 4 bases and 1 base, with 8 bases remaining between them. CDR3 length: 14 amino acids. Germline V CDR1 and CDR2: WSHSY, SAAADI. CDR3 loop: CASSGDWSNQPQHF. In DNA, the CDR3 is TGCGCCAGCAGTGGGGACTGGAGCAATCAGCCCCAGCATTTT.

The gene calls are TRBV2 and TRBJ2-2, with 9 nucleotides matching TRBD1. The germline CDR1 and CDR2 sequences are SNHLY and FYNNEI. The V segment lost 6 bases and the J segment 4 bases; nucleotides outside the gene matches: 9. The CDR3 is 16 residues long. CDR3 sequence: CASRDPGQGPTGELFF. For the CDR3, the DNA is TGTGCCAGCAGGGACCCGGGACAGGGACCCACCGGGGAGCTGTTTTTT.

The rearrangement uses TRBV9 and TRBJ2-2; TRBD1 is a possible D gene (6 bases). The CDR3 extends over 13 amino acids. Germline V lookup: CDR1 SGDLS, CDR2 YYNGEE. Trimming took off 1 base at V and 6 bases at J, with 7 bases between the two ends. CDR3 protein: CASSVTGPGELFF. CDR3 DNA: TGTGCCAGCAGCGTAACAGGGCCCGGGGAGCTGTTTTTT.

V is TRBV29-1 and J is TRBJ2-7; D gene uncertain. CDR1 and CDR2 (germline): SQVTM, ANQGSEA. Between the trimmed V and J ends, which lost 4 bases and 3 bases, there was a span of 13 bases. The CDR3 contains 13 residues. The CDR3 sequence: CSVVLVDLYEQYF. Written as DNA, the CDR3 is TGCAGCGTTGTACTGGTAGACCTCTACGAGCAGTACTTC.

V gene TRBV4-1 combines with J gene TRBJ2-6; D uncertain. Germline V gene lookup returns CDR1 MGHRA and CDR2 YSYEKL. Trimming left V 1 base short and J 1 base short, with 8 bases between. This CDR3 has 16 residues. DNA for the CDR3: TGCGCCAGCAGCCAAGGAGGAGTGTCTGGGGCCAACGTCCTGACTTTC. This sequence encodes CASSQGGVSGANVLTF.

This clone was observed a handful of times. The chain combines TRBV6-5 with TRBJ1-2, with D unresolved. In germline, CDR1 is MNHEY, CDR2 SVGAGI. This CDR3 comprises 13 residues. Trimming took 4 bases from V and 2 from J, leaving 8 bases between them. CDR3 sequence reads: CASSSGVNYGYTF. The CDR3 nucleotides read TGTGCCAGCAGTTCCGGGGTGAACTATGGCTACACCTTC.

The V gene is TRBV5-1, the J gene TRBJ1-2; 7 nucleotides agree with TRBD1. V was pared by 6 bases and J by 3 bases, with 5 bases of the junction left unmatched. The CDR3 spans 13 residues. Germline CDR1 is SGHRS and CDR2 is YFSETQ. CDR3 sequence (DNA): TGCGCCAGCACCGGGGGGACAGACTATGGCTACACCTTC. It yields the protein CASTGGTDYGYTF. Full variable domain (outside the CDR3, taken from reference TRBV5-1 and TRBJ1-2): KAGVTQTPRYLIKTRGQQVTLSCSPISGHRSVSWYQQTPGQGLQFLFEYFSETQRNKGNFPGRFSGRQFSNSRSEMNVSTLELGDSALYLCASTGGTDYGYTFGSGTRLTVV.

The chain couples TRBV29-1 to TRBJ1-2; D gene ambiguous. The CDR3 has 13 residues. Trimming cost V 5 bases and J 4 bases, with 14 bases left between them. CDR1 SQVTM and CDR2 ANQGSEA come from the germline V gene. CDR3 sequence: CSVLITAIYGYTF. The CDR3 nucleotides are TGCAGCGTTCTTATCACAGCCATCTATGGCTACACCTTC.

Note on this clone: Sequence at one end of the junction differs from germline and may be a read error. The CDR3 protein is CASSLSVSSGSNEQFF. The CDR3 nucleotides are TGTGCCAGCAGTCTATCCGTGTCTAGCGGGAGCAATGAGCAGTTCTTC. V gene TRBV27 combines with J gene TRBJ2-1, with 10 positions matching TRBD2. CDR3 length equals 16 residues. Germline V gene data show CDR1 as MNHEY and CDR2 as SMNVEV (reference sequence).

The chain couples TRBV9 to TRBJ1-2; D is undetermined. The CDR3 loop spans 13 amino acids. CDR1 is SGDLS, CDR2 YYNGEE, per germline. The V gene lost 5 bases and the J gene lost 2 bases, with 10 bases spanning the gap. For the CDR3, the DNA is TGTGCCAGCAGTCCTGGTCTCAACTATGGCTACACCTTC. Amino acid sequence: CASSPGLNYGYTF.

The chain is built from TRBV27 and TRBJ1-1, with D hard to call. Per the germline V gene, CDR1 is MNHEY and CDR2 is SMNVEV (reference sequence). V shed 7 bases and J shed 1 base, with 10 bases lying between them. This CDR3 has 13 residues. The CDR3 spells CASTNGPNTEAFF. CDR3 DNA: TGTGCCAGCACCAATGGACCGAACACTGAAGCTTTCTTT.

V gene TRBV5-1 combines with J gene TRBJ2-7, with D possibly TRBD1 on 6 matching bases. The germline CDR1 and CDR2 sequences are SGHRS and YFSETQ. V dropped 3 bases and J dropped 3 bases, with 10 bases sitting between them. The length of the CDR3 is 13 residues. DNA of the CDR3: TGCGCCAGCAGCTCAGACAGGTACTACGAGCAGTACTTC. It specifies CASSSDRYYEQYF.

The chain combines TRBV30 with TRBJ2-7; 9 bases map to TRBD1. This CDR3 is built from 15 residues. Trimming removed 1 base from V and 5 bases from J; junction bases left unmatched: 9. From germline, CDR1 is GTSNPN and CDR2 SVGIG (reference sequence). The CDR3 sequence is CAWSAGTGKGNEQYF. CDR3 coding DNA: TGTGCCTGGAGTGCCGGGACAGGGAAAGGCAACGAGCAGTACTTC.